This T cell receptor (beta chain) was obtained from a study of blood T cells in healthy people across ages. This clonotype was seen only a few times. A much larger clone differs by one base, so this may be a read error. A second PCR of 7 to 11 cycles used a sample-barcoded 5' primer and a J-beta primer mix. A minimum of 2.5 million CDR3-containing paired-end reads was obtained for each sample. TCRdb fed the 5' RACE reads into MiXCR, producing one record per CDR3 protein. The data show 870,000 or so distinct CDR3 sequences, with under 35% seen just once and roughly a sixth held by the top ten. Sequenced: blood. The source is a woman older than 75 in good health.

This CDR3 is CASSWGGGPEEQYF. In DNA, the CDR3 is TGCGCCAGCAGCTGGGGCGGGGGGCCAGAGGAGCAGTACTTC. The V and J genes are TRBV5-1 and TRBJ2-7; 8 bases line up with TRBD2. V dropped 3 bases and J dropped 7; count of bases not matched to a gene: 9. In germline, CDR1 is SGHRS, CDR2 YFSETQ. The CDR3 has 14 residues.